The present T cell receptor (beta chain) was sequenced within a study of blood T cells in healthy people across ages. The length of the CDR3 is 14 residues. Trimming removed 0 bases at V and 0 bases at J, with 6 bases between. The germline V gene encodes CDR1 LGHNA and CDR2 YSLEER. Using a J-beta primer mix together with a sample-barcoded 5' primer, a second PCR was run for about 6 to 11 cycles. TCRdb passed the 5' RACE reads through MiXCR, listing each CDR3 protein once. The top ten clones hold more than 8% of a sample with hundreds of thousands of distinct CDR3 sequences, around 25% of them seen once. This clonotype was seen a handful of times. These data are also associated with another study on T cells of mothers and their children.

Sequences were obtained from blood. The sequence derives from a boy aged 5-17 years in good health. The genes are TRBV4-3 and TRBJ2-7; D ambiguous. The CDR3 sequence is CASSQEAVSYEQYF. DNA for the CDR3: TGCGCCAGCAGCCAAGAGGCAGTCTCCTACGAGCAGTACTTC.